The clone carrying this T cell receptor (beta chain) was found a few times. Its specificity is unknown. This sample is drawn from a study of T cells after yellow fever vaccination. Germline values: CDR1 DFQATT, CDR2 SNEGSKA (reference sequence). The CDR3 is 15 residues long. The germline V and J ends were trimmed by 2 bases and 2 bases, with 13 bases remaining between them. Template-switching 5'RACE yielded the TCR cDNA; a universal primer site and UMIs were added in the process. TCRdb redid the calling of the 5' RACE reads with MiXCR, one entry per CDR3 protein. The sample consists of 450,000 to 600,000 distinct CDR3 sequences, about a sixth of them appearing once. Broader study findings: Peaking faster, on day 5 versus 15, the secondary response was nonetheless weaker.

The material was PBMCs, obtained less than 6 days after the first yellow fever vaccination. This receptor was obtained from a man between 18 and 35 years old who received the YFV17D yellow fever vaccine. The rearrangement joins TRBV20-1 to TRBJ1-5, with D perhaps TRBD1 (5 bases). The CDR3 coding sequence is TGCAGTGCTAGATCGAGGGGCGGTCGCAATCAGCCCCAGCATTTT. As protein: CSARSRGGRNQPQHF.